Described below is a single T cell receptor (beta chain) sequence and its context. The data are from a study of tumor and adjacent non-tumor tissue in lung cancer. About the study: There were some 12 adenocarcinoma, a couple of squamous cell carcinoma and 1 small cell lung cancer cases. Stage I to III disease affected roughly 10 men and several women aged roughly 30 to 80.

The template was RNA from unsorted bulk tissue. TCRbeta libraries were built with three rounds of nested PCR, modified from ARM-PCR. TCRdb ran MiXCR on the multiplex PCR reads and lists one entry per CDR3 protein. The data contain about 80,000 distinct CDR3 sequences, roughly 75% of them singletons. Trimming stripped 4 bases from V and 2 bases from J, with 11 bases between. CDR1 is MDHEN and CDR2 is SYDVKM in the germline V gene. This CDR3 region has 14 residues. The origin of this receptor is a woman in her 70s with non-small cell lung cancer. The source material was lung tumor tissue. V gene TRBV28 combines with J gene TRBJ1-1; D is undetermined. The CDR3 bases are TGTGCCAGCAGTTGGGGATATCTAAACACTGAAGCTTTCTTT. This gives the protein CASSWGYLNTEAFF.